This T cell receptor beta chain emerged from a study of tumor-infiltrating lymphocytes in primary liver carcinoma. Background on the study: The study included patients who were men and women aged 30 to 69 years. Productive TCRbeta read yields ran from roughly 3.65 to 7.13 million per sample and were similar between tissues.

From about 19-30 mg of unsorted bulk tissue, DNA and RNA were co-extracted together. Surgical resection was the treatment these patients received for primary liver carcinoma. Study-level findings and limits: Tumor-blood pairs (like tumor-adjacent pairs) overlapped less than tumor region pairs did.

Starting from roughly 0.5 ug of total RNA, TCR beta cDNA was produced with a primer in the constant region. Three nested multiplex PCR rounds, a slightly modified ARM-PCR, produced the libraries for TCR beta. TCRdb reprocessed the multiplex PCR reads with MiXCR, giving one entry per CDR3 protein. The data show over 100,000 distinct CDR3 sequences, with around 70% seen just once and over 8% held by the top ten. As to this clonotype: Its antigen is not identified.

This sequence originates from a woman aged 55-69 years with primary liver carcinoma and hepatitis B virus infection. What was sequenced was tumor-adjacent normal liver tissue.

CDR3 sequence reads: CASRYGGMNTEAFF. CDR3 coding DNA: TGTGCCAGCAGGTATGGCGGAATGAACACTGAAGCTTTCTTT. The chain is built from TRBV7-9 and TRBJ1-1; D not certain. The germline V gene encodes CDR1 SEHNR and CDR2 FQNEAQ (reference sequence). The CDR3 runs to 14 residues. The V and J ends lost 6 bases and 0 bases respectively, with 11 bases between them.